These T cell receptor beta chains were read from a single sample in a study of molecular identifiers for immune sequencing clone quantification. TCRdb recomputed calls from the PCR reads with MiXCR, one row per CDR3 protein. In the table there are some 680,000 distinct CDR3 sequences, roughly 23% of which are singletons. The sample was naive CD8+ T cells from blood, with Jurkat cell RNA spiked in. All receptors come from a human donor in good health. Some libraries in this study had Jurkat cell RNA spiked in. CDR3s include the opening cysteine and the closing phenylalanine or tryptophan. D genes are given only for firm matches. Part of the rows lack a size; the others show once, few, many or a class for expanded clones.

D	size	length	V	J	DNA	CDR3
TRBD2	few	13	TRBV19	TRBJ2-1	TGTGCCAGTAGTATAGTCCGGGGGGATGAGCAGTTCTTC	CASSIVRGDEQFF
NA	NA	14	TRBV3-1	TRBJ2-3	TGTGCCAGCAGCCAAACAGGGCTATCAGATACGCAGTATTTT	CASSQTGLSDTQYF
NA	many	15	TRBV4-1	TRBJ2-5	TGCGCCAGCAGCCAAGGCCCGCGCAGGGGAGAGACCCAGTACTTC	CASSQGPRRGETQYF
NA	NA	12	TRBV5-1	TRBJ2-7	TGCACCAGCAGCTTGGCAGGGTACGAGCAGTACTTC	CTSSLAGYEQYF
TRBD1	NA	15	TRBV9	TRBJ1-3	TGTGCCAGCAGCGTTGGGACAGACTCTGGAAACACCATATATTTT	CASSVGTDSGNTIYF
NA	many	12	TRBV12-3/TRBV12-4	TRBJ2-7	TGTGCCAGCAGTGGGTCTACGGGCGAGCAGTACTTC	CASSGSTGEQYF
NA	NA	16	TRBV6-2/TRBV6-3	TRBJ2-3	TGTGCCAGCAGTTCCCCATTGGAGGGGGAGCCAGATACGCAGTATTTT	CASSSPLEGEPDTQYF
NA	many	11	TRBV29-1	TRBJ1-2	TGCAGCGTTGAAGAGGTGTCAGGCTACACCTTC	CSVEEVSGYTF
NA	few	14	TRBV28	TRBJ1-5	TGTGCCAGCAGGGATCAGGGGAACTATCAGCCCCAGCATTTT	CASRDQGNYQPQHF
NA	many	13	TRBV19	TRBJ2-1	TGTGCCAGTAGTATTTTTCTAGCCCATGAGCAGTTCTTC	CASSIFLAHEQFF
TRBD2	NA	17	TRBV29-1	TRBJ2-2	TGCAGCGTCGGAGTGGGACTAGCGGGGGGGGACACCGGGGAGCTGTTTTTT	CSVGVGLAGGDTGELFF
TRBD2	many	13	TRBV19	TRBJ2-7	TGTGCCAGTAGTCCAGGGAGGGTCTACGAGCAGTACTTC	CASSPGRVYEQYF
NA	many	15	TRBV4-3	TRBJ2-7	TGCGCCAGCAGCCAAGATATCTATCTCGGGTCCGAGCAGTACTTC	CASSQDIYLGSEQYF
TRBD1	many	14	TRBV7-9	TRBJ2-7	TGTGCCAGCAGCGTCCCGGGACAGGGGTACGAGCAGTACTTC	CASSVPGQGYEQYF
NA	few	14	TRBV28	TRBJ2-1	TGTGCCAGCTTATCGCGCCGCTCCTACAATGAGCAGTTCTTC	CASLSRRSYNEQFF
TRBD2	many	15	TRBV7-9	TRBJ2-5	TGTGCCAGCAGCTGGACTAGCGGGGGCTTCGAGACCCAGTACTTC	CASSWTSGGFETQYF
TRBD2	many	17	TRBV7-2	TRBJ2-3	TGTGCCAGCAGCTTAGGGTTCACAGCGGGGGTCTCAGATACGCAGTATTTT	CASSLGFTAGVSDTQYF
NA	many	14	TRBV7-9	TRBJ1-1	TGTGCCAGCAGCTCAACCGTAAGCCCCACTGAAGCTTTCTTT	CASSSTVSPTEAFF
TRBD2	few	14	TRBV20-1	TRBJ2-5	TGCAGTGCTACTACTAGCGGGGGGGGAGAGACCCAGTACTTC	CSATTSGGGETQYF
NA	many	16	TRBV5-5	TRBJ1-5	TGTGCCAGCAGCTTGAGGTCGGGGGATAGCAATCAGCCCCAGCATTTT	CASSLRSGDSNQPQHF
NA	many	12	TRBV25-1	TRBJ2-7	TGTGCCAGCAGTTATGGATGGCACGAGCAGTACTTC	CASSYGWHEQYF
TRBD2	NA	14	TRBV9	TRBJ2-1	TGTGCCAGCAGCGCTATGTCGGGGGGGAATGAGCAGTTCTTC	CASSAMSGGNEQFF
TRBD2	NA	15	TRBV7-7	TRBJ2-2	TGTGCTAGCAGCTCTGGACTAGACAACACCGGGGAGCTGTTTTTT	CASSSGLDNTGELFF
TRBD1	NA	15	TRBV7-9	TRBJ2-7	TGTGCCAGCCACCCCTTCGGACAGGGGCACTACGAGCAGTACTTC	CASHPFGQGHYEQYF
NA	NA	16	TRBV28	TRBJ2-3	TGTGCCAGCAGCACAAAACGTGATATTCCGGGGGATACGCAGTATTTT	CASSTKRDIPGDTQYF
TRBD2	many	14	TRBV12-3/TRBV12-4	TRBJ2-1	TGTGCCAGCAGTCCGCTCGGGGGGGGCAATGAGCAGTTCTTC	CASSPLGGGNEQFF
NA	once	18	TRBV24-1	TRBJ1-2	TGTGCCACCAGTGATCCCAGTCGGACTGACCCAGGGGACTATGGCTACACCTTC	CATSDPSRTDPGDYGYTF
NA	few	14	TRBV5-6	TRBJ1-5	TGTGCCAGCAGCTTTGGACTTAGCAATCAGCCCCAGCATTTT	CASSFGLSNQPQHF
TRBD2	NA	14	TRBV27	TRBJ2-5	TGTGCCAGCAGACTAGCGGGGGGCGTCGAGACCCAGTACTTC	CASRLAGGVETQYF
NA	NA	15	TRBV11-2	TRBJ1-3	TGTGCCAGCAGCTTAGCAAGGAGCTCTGGAAACACCATATATTTT	CASSLARSSGNTIYF
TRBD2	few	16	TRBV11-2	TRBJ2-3	TGTGCCAGCAGCTTAGGTACTAGCGGATATTTAGATACGCAGTATTTT	CASSLGTSGYLDTQYF
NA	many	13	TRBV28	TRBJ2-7	TGTGCCAGCAGCCGTCCGGGCTCCTACGAGCAGTACTTC	CASSRPGSYEQYF
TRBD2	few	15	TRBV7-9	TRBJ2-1	TGTGCCAGCAGTCTCTTGGGAGGGCGCCTGGATGAGCAGTTCTTC	CASSLLGGRLDEQFF
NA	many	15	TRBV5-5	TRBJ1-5	TGTGCCAGCAGCTTTTACAGGGAGGATCGTCAGCCCCAGCATTTT	CASSFYREDRQPQHF
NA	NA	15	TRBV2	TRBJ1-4	TGTGCCAGCAGTGGCAGACAAAATTCTAATGAAAAACTGTTTTTT	CASSGRQNSNEKLFF
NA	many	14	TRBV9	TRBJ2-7	TGTGCCAGCAGCGTAGAAGGGCTCCGGGCCGAGCAGTACTTC	CASSVEGLRAEQYF
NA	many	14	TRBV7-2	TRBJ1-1	TGTGCCAGCAGCTTAGCAGGCGCGGGCACTGAAGCTTTCTTT	CASSLAGAGTEAFF
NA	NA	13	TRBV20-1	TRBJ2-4	TGCAGTGCTAGATATCCGGGGAGGAACATTCAGTACTTC	CSARYPGRNIQYF
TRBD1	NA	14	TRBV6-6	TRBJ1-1	TGTGCCAGCAGTTACAGGACAGGGATTACTGAAGCTTTCTTT	CASSYRTGITEAFF
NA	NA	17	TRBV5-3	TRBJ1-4	TGTGCCAGCAGCGATGGAACATCCGCCGCAATTAATGAAAAACTGTTTTTT	CASSDGTSAAINEKLFF
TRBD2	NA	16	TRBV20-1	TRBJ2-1	TGCAGTGCTAAAGAAGTTGCGGGAGCCCCCTACAATGCGCCGTTCTTC	CSAKEVAGAPYNAPFF
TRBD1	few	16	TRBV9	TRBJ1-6	TGTGCCATCCCGCTGGGCCAGGGGGATTATGATTCACCCCTCCACTTT	CAIPLGQGDYDSPLHF
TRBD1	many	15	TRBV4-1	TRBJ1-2	TGCGCCAGCAGCCCGAGGACAGGGGGCGTCTATGGCTACACCTTC	CASSPRTGGVYGYTF
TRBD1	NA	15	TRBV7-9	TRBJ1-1	TGTGCCAGCAGCTACACAGGGGGCGCGGACACTGAAGCTTTCTTT	CASSYTGGADTEAFF
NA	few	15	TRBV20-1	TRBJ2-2	TGCAGTGCTAGTACCGGCGGGACCTACACCGGGGAGCTGTTTTTT	CSASTGGTYTGELFF
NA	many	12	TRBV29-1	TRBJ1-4	TGCAGCGTTGTTGCGGGGGATGAAAAACTGTTTTTT	CSVVAGDEKLFF
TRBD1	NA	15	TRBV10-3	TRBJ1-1	TGTGCCATCAGTGGGGCAGGGGGGGTGAACACTGAAGCTTTCTTT	CAISGAGGVNTEAFF